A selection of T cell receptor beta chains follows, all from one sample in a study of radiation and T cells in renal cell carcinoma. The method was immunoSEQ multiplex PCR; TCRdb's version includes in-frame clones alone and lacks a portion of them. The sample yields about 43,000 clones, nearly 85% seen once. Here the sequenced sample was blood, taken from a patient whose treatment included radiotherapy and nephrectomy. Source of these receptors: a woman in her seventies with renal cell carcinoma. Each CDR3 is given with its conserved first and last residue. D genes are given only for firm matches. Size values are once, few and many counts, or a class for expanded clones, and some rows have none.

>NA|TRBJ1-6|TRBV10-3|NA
TGTGCCATCAGCCACGTCCTCACGGAATATAATTCACCCCTCCACTTT
CAISHVLTEYNSPLHF
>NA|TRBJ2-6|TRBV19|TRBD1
TGTGCCTGCTCACCGGGACAGGGGGCATCGGGGGCCAACGTCCTGACTTTC
CACSPGQGASGANVLTF
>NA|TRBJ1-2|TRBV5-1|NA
TGCGCCAGCAGTCCGGAGACAGGCCCCAGTACGGGCTACACCTTC
CASSPETGPSTGYTF
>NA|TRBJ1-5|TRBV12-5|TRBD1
TGTGCTAGTGGTTTGGCCCGACAGGGGGTATTAGGCAATCAGCCCCAGCATTTT
CASGLARQGVLGNQPQHF
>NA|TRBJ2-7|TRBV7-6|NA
TGTGCCAGCAGCTTGGTGCCGGGATTCCAAGACGAGCAGTACTTC
CASSLVPGFQDEQYF
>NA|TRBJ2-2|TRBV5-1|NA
TGCGCCAGCAGCTTGGCCGGGGCTACCGGGGAGCTGTTTTTT
CASSLAGATGELFF
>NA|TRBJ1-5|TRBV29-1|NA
TGCAGCGTATGGACGGGGAGGAATCAGCCCCAGCATTTT
CSVWTGRNQPQHF
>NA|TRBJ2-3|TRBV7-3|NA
TGTGCCAGCTCCCGGGCGGGGATTGGCACAGATACGCAGTATTTT
CASSRAGIGTDTQYF
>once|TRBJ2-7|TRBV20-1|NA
TGCAGTGCTAGTGAGTGGAACGAGCAGTACTTC
CSASEWNEQYF
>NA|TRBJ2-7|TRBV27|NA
TGTGCCAGCAGTTCCTACGCGGCCATGGGCGAGCAGTACTTC
CASSSYAAMGEQYF
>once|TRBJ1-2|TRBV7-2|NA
TGTGCCAGCAGTTTCGACACCTCTAACTATGGCTACACCTTC
CASSFDTSNYGYTF
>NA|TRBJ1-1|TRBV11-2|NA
TGTGCCAGCAGCTTAGGGGCCGCCTGGGAGGAAGCTTTCTTT
CASSLGAAWEEAFF
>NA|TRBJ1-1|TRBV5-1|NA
TGCGCCAGCAGCTTGGGCGACAGGAACACTGAAGCTTTCTTT
CASSLGDRNTEAFF
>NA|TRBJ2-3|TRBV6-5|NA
TGTGCCAGCAGTTCTACGGGGGGCACAGATACGCAGTATTTT
CASSSTGGTDTQYF
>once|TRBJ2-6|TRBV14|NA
TGTGCCAGCAGCCAGAGGATTCTCACCTCTGGGGCCAACGTCCTGACTTTC
CASSQRILTSGANVLTF
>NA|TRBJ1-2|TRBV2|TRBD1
TGTGCCAGCAATGGACAGGCAAACTATGGCTACACCTTC
CASNGQANYGYTF
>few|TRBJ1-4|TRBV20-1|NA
TGCAGTGCTAGTTCTCCAGGAGGACTGTTTTTT
CSASSPGGLFF
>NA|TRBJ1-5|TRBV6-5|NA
TGTGCCAGCAGTTCCCGGGGGGATCAGCCCCAGCATTTT
CASSSRGDQPQHF
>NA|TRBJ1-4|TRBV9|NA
TGTGCCAGCAGCGCCGACCAGTTAAGTGCAACTAATGAAAAACTGTTTTTT
CASSADQLSATNEKLFF
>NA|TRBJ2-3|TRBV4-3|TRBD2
TGCGCCAGCAGCCAAGATGGGCGGGAGGGTCTAGATACGCAGTATTTT
CASSQDGREGLDTQYF
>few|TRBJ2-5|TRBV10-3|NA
TGTGCCATCAGGGGTAGCGGTGACCAAGAGACCCAGTACTTC
CAIRGSGDQETQYF
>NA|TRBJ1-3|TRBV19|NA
TGTGCCAGTAAGAGTCGCTCTGGAAACACCATATATTTT
CASKSRSGNTIYF
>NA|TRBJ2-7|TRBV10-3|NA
TGTGCCATCACCTCAGGGATACTAACCTACGAGCAGTACTTC
CAITSGILTYEQYF
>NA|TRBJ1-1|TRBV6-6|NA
TGTGCCAGCAGTGCCCCAGAATTCACTGAAGCTTTCTTT
CASSAPEFTEAFF
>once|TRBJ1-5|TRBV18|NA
TGTGCCAGCTCACCACCTGGGACGGTAAGCAATCAGCCCCAGCATTTT
CASSPPGTVSNQPQHF
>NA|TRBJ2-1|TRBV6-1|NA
TGTGCCAGCAGGGGGGGATACAATGAGCAGTTCTTC
CASRGGYNEQFF
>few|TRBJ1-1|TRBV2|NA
TGTGCCAGCAGTGAGGGCAGGAGGAACACTGAAGCTTTCTTT
CASSEGRRNTEAFF
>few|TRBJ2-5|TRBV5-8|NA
TGTGCCAGCAGCTTGACACCGGGACAAAGAGAGACCCAGTACTTC
CASSLTPGQRETQYF
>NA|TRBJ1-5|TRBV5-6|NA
TGTGCCAGCAGCTTGTATGGCAATCAGCCCCAGCATTTT
CASSLYGNQPQHF
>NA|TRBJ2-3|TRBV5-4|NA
TGTGCCAGCAGCTGGGGGCAGGGGAGGACAGATACGCAGTATTTT
CASSWGQGRTDTQYF